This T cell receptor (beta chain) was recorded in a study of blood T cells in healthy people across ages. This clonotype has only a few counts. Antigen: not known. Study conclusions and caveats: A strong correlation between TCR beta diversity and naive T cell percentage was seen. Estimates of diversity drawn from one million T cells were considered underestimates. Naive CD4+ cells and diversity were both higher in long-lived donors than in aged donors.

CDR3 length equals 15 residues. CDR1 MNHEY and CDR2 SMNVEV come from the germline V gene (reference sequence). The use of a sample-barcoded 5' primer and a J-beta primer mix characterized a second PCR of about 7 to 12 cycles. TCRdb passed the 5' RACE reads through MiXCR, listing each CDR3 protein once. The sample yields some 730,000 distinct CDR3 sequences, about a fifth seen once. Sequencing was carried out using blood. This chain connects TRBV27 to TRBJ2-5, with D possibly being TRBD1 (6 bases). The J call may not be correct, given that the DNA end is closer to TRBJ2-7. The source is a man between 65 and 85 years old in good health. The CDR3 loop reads CASREQGSPSYEQYF. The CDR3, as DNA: TGTGCCAGCAGGGAACAGGGTAGCCCCTCCTACGAGCAGTACTTC.